Sequencing of this T cell receptor (beta chain) was carried out in a study of kidney transplant recipient with SARS-CoV-2 infection. TCRdb reprocessed the reads with MiXCR, giving one entry per CDR3 protein. Of roughly 230,000 distinct CDR3 sequences in the sample, 29% were seen once. Turning to this clonotype: This may arise from a read error, as a much more abundant clone is one base away.

This CDR3 spans 14 amino acids. Germline V gives CDR1 MNHGY, CDR2 SAAAGT. This specimen consisted of a blood sample, obtained at baseline and around day 110 from a kidney transplant recipient. This chain uses TRBV6-8 with TRBJ2-2, with a tentative D call TRBD1 (6 bases). This sequence originates from a male patient in his thirties who had COVID-19 and was a kidney transplant recipient. A subset of T cells may come from the graft donor. Here the CDR3 reads CASGFGRDTGELLF. CDR3 DNA sequence: TGTGCCAGCGGGTTCGGACGGGACACCGGGGAGCTGCTTTTT.